What follows describes a single T cell receptor (beta chain). Its specificity is not known. This PCR relied on a set of 60 Vbeta primers and 13 Jbeta primers. The protocol was immunoSEQ multiplex PCR, while the TCRdb copy is restricted to in-frame clones and leaves out a portion. The profile shows 100,000 to 120,000 clones, 65% to 85% of them singletons. Germline CDR1 LNHDA, CDR2 SQIVND (reference sequence). The length of the CDR3 is 16 residues. Trimming removed 3 bases from V and 1 base from J; junction bases left unmatched: 5. This sample is part of a study of cytomegalovirus exposure and HLA in healthy donors. Findings and caveats of the study: Rare sequences made up most TCRs, while some public TCRs were found in many donors.

The sequencing sample was made of PBMCs. The V call is TRBV19, the J call TRBJ2-5; 10 bases match TRBD2. The TCR was taken from a woman aged 25 to 39 in good health and CMV-seropositive. In DNA form, the CDR3 reads TGTGCCAGTAGTATCGCAGCGGGGGGGCCCCAAGAGACCCAGTACTTC. Its translation is CASSIAAGGPQETQYF.